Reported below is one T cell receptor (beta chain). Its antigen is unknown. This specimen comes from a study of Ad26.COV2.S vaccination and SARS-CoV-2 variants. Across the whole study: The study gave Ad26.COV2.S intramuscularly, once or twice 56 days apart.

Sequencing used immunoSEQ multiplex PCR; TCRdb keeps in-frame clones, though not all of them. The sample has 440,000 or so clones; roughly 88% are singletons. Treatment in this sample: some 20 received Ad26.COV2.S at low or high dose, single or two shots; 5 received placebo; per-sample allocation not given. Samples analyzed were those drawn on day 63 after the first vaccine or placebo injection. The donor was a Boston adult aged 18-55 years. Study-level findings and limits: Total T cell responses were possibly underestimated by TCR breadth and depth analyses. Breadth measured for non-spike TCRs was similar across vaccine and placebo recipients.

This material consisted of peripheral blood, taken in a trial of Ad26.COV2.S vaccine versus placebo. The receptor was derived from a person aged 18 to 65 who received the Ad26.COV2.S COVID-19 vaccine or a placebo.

The DNA for the CDR3 is TGTGCCAGCAGCGAAGGACAAGTCCAAGAGACCCAGTACTTC. Translated, it gives CASSEGQVQETQYF. The genes are TRBV11-1 and TRBJ2-5, with a tentative D call TRBD1 (5 bases). CDR3 size: 14 residues. Per the germline V gene, CDR1 is SGHAT and CDR2 is FQDESV (reference sequence). V lost 5 bases, J lost 1 base, and 11 bases lay in between.